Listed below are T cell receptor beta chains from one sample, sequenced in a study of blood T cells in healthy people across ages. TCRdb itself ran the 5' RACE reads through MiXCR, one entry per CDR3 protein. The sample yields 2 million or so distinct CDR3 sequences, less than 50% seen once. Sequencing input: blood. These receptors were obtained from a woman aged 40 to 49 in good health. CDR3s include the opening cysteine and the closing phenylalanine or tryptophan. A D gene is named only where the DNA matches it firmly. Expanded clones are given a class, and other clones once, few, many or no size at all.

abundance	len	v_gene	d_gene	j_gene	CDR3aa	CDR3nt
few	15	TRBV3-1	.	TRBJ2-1	CASSQGWDRYNEQFF	TGTGCCAGCAGCCAAGGTTGGGATCGATACAATGAGCAGTTCTTC
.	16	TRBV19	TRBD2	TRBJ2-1	CASGKLAGGLYNEQFF	TGTGCCAGTGGTAAGCTAGCGGGGGGACTATACAATGAGCAGTTCTTC
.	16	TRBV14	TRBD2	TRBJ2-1	CASSQAVGTSPNEQFF	TGTGCCAGCAGCCAAGCAGTAGGGACTAGCCCCAATGAGCAGTTCTTC
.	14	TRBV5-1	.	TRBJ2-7	CASSLKGVMSEQYF	TGCGCCAGCAGCTTGAAAGGGGTGATGAGCGAGCAGTACTTC
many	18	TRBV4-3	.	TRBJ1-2	CASSQDRSGVGPNYGYTF	TGCGCCAGCAGCCAAGATCGGTCGGGCGTTGGACCAAACTATGGCTACACCTTC
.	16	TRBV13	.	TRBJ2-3	CASSLGPEGRTDTQYF	TGTGCCAGCAGCTTGGGTCCAGAAGGCCGCACAGATACGCAGTATTTT
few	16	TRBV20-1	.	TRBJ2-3	CSASILGPTGPDTQYF	TGCAGTGCTAGTATTCTCGGGCCGACAGGTCCAGATACGCAGTATTTT
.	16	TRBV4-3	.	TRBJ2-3	CASSQDRELSSDTQYF	TGCGCCAGCAGCCAAGATCGCGAGTTGTCCTCCGATACGCAGTATTTT
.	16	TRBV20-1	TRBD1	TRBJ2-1	CSARDRGQGMYNEQFF	TGCAGTGCTAGAGATCGGGGACAGGGGATGTACAATGAGCAGTTCTTC
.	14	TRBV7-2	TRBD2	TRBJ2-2	CASVLGGATGELFF	TGTGCCAGCGTCCTCGGGGGGGCCACCGGGGAGCTGTTTTTT
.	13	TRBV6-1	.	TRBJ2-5	CASRRGALETQYF	TGTGCCAGCAGGAGGGGGGCCCTAGAGACCCAGTACTTC
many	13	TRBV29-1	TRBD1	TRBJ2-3	CSFSRGRGDTQYF	TGCAGCTTCTCCAGGGGGCGCGGGGATACGCAGTATTTT
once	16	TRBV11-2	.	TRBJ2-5	CASSLDLGRLQETQYF	TGTGCCAGCAGCTTAGATTTGGGGCGGTTACAAGAGACCCAGTACTTC
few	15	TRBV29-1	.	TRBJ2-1	CSVVGYLFSYNEQFF	TGCAGCGTTGTGGGATACCTCTTCTCCTACAATGAGCAGTTCTTC
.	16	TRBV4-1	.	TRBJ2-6	CASSQDPGNGANVLTF	TGCGCCAGCAGCCAAGATCCAGGGAACGGGGCCAACGTCCTGACTTTC
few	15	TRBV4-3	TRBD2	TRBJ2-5	CASSQDIAGGETQYF	TGCGCCAGCAGCCAAGATATCGCGGGGGGGGAGACCCAGTACTTC
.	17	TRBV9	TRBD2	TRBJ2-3	CASSASLAGGSTDTQYF	TGTGCCAGCAGCGCTAGCCTAGCGGGGGGGAGCACAGATACGCAGTATTTT
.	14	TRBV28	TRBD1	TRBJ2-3	CASSLWLSDRTQYF	TGTGCCAGCAGTTTATGGTTGTCGGACAGGACGCAGTATTTT
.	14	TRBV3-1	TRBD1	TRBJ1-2	CASSQNRGPHGYTF	TGTGCCAGCAGCCAGAACAGGGGGCCCCATGGCTACACCTTC
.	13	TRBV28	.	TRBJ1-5	CASSLGGNRPQHF	TGTGCCAGCAGTTTAGGGGGCAATCGGCCCCAGCATTTT
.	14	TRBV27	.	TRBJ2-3	CASSLYHRADTQYF	TGTGCCAGCAGTTTATACCACAGGGCAGATACGCAGTATTTT
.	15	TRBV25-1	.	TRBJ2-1	CASSAPLGSYNEQFF	TGTGCCAGCAGTGCGCCTCTTGGCTCCTACAATGAGCAGTTCTTC
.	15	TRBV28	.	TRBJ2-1	CASSSGPPKGNEQFF	TGTGCCAGCAGTTCGGGACCACCTAAGGGCAATGAGCAGTTCTTC
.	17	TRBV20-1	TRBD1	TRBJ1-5	CSARRGTGRFNNQPQHF	TGCAGTGCTAGAAGGGGGACAGGGAGGTTTAACAATCAGCCCCAGCATTTT
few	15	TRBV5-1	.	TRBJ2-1	CASSTWRSGENEQFF	TGCGCCAGCAGCACTTGGAGATCAGGGGAGAATGAGCAGTTCTTC
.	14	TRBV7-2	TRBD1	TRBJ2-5	CAGSLDRGRGEQYF	TGTGCCGGCAGCTTGGACAGGGGGCGAGGTGAGCAGTACTTC
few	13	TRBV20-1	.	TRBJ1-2	CSASMGEGYGYTF	TGCAGTGCTAGTATGGGGGAGGGCTATGGCTACACCTTC
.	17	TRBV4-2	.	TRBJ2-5	CASSQGGGGLIQETQYF	TGTGCCAGCAGCCAAGGAGGGGGGGGGCTTATCCAAGAGACCCAGTACTTC
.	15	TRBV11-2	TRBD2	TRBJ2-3	CASSPVAGGSNTQYF	TGTGCCAGCAGCCCAGTAGCGGGGGGCTCCAATACGCAGTATTTT
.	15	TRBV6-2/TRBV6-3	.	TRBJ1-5	CASISTEYSNQPQHF	TGTGCCAGCATCTCGACAGAGTATAGCAATCAGCCCCAGCATTTT
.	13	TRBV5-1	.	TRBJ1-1	CASTTDRNTEAFF	TGCGCCAGCACGACGGACAGGAACACTGAAGCTTTCTTT
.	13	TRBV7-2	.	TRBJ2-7	CASSQRLVHEQYF	TGTGCCAGCAGCCAAAGACTAGTCCACGAGCAGTACTTC
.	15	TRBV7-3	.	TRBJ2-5	CASSPRRTTQETQYF	TGTGCCAGCAGCCCGCGACGGACTACCCAAGAGACCCAGTACTTC
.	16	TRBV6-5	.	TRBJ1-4	CASSYSKTSTNEKLFF	TGTGCCAGCAGTTACTCGAAGACCTCGACTAATGAAAAACTGTTTTTT
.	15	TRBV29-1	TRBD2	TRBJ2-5	CSAYGLAGWYNEQYF	TGCAGCGCCTACGGACTAGCGGGGTGGTACAATGAGCAGTACTTC
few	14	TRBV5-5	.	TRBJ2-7	CASSLDRAAYEQYF	TGTGCCAGCAGCTTGGACAGGGCCGCCTACGAGCAGTACTTC
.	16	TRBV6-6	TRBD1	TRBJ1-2	CASNSGQGVSFYGYTF	TGTGCCAGCAACTCGGGACAGGGGGTATCCTTCTATGGCTACACCTTC